The 11 T cell receptor beta chains listed next were all sequenced from one sample in a study of post-analysis software for immune sequencing data. General study points: TRBV5-6, TRBV5-1 and TRBV20-1 were among five TRBV segments more frequent in patients than controls.

For these TCRs, the target antigens are not known. The TCR beta cDNA libraries carried unique molecular identifiers. A single record per CDR3 protein comes from TCRdb applying MiXCR to the PCR reads. The data hold approximately 440,000 distinct CDR3 sequences, with roughly 45% observed a single time. Sequencing input: blood. The receptors were gathered from a girl under 18 with multiple sclerosis.

The chain uses TRBV20-1 and TRBJ2-7, with unresolved D. The assigned J gene may be wrong: the sequence end matches TRBJ2-5 better. This CDR3 is built from 14 residues. Germline V gene data show CDR1 as DFQATT and CDR2 as SNEGSKA (reference sequence). The chain's CDR3 is CSASTTAPRETQYF. DNA for the CDR3: TGCAGTGCTAGCACCACAGCCCCGAGAGAGACCCAGTACTTC.

This chain uses TRBV6-2 or TRBV6-3 with TRBJ2-3; D possibly corresponds to TRBD1 (5 bases). This CDR3 is 15 amino acids long. Per the germline V gene, CDR1 is MNHEY and CDR2 is SVGEGT. V lost 1 base and J lost 1, with 9 bases in between. CDR3 coding DNA: TGTGCCAGCAGTTACTTCAGGGCAGGCACAGATACGCAGTATTTT. As protein: CASSYFRAGTDTQYF.

The V gene is TRBV20-1, the J gene TRBJ2-5; D uncertain. The CDR3 is 14 residues long. V dropped 0 bases and J dropped 4 bases, with 12 bases sitting between them. Germline V gene lookup returns CDR1 DFQATT and CDR2 SNEGSKA (reference sequence). CDR3 region: CSARDVGRRETQYF. Here the CDR3 DNA reads TGCAGTGCTAGAGATGTCGGGCGCCGAGAGACCCAGTACTTC.

This CDR3 is CSARGGTEGYEQYF. For the CDR3, the DNA is TGCAGTGCTAGGGGTGGGACAGAGGGCTACGAGCAGTACTTC. The V gene is TRBV20-1, the J gene TRBJ2-7, with 7 nucleotides matching TRBD1. Per the germline V gene, CDR1 is DFQATT and CDR2 is SNEGSKA (reference sequence). The CDR3 extends over 14 amino acids. J lost 3 bases, V lost 3 bases, and 8 bases had no gene match.

This chain uses TRBV29-1 with TRBJ2-5; D unclear. Germline V gene data show CDR1 as SQVTM and CDR2 as ANQGSEA. V lost 6 bases to trimming and J lost 3 bases, with 11 bases between them. The CDR3 covers 12 residues. CDR3 nucleotide sequence: TGCAGCGTCCGACAAGTTGAAGAGACCCAGTACTTC. Translated: CSVRQVEETQYF. The complete variable domain, with remaining parts taken from reference TRBV29-1 and TRBJ2-5, reads SAVISQKPSRDICQRGTSLTIQCQVDSQVTMMFWYRQQPGQSLTLIATANQGSEATYESGFVIDKFPISRPNLTFSTLTVSNMSPEDSSIYLCSVRQVEETQYFGPGTRLLVL.

This clonotype has more than one count but fewer than ten. V is TRBV5-1 and J is TRBJ2-5; D perhaps matches TRBD2 (5 bases). The CDR3 loop spans 13 amino acids. Germline CDR1 SGHRS, CDR2 YFSETQ. Trimming cost V 4 bases and J 1 base, with 8 bases left between them. The CDR3 sequence is CASSPEGQETQYF. Written as DNA, the CDR3 is TGCGCCAGCAGCCCTGAGGGCCAAGAGACCCAGTACTTC.

The gene calls are TRBV12-3 or TRBV12-4 and TRBJ2-1; TRBD2 matches 14 bases. J was trimmed by 5 bases and V by 7 bases; bases with no gene match: 13. The CDR3 length is 18 residues. The CDR3 reads CASTLGWGLAGADNEQFF. CDR3 DNA: TGTGCCAGCACCTTAGGGTGGGGACTAGCGGGAGCCGACAATGAGCAGTTCTTC.

This sequence joins TRBV7-9 and TRBJ1-5; 8 bases agree with TRBD1. CDR3 length: 14 amino acids. Germline CDR1 is SEHNR and CDR2 is FQNEAQ (reference sequence). With V trimmed by 4 bases and J by 8 bases, 7 bases remained unmatched. This CDR3 reads CASSSGQGREPQHF. The DNA of the CDR3 is TGTGCCAGCAGCTCCGGACAGGGTAGGGAGCCCCAGCATTTT.

This clonotype was seen a few times. The chain combines TRBV9 with TRBJ2-7; 7 nucleotides align to TRBD1. The CDR3 extends over 16 amino acids. J gave up 1 base and V 3 bases, and 10 bases lay outside the gene matches. Germline CDR1 SGDLS, CDR2 YYNGEE. DNA for the CDR3: TGTGCCAGCAGCGCCTTCACGGGACAGAGTTCCTACGAGCAGTACTTC. It codes for CASSAFTGQSSYEQYF.

The chain uses TRBV24-1 and TRBJ2-4, with 10 nucleotides matching TRBD2. The end of the DNA aligns better with TRBJ2-5, so the J call may be wrong. This CDR3 region has 17 residues. Germline CDR1 is KGHDR and CDR2 is SFDVKD. The CDR3 region is CATSDWTSGGTGETQYF. In nucleotides, the CDR3 is TGTGCCACCAGTGATTGGACTAGCGGAGGAACCGGGGAGACCCAGTACTTC.

The V call is TRBV24-1, the J call TRBJ2-1, with D maybe TRBD1 (5 bases). Between the trimmed V and J ends, which lost 3 bases and 4 bases, there was a span of 9 bases. CDR1 is KGHDR and CDR2 is SFDVKD in the germline V gene. The CDR3 has 14 amino acids. The CDR3 here is CATSDMDKYNEQFF. The DNA for the CDR3 is TGTGCCACCAGTGATATGGACAAATACAATGAGCAGTTCTTC.